Below, one T cell receptor (beta chain) is given with its context. The antigen remains unidentified. The table came from immunoSEQ multiplex PCR; TCRdb's copy has only in-frame clones and leaves some out. The sample records around 140,000 clones, about 93% being singletons. Germline CDR1 is SGHTA and CDR2 is FQGNSA. CDR3 size: 16 residues. Trimming at V came to 2 bases and at J to 2 bases, leaving 4 bases not matched to a gene. These data belong to a study of T cell responses to AZD1222 COVID-19 vaccine. Study-level information: Doses given second, at about 4 or about 12 weeks, were pooled.

Whole-study findings and limits: Two AZD1222 doses significantly raised spike-specific TCR breadth and depth over controls. At study baseline, merely six AZD1222 recipients were seropositive.

The source material was peripheral blood, sampled on day 0 of AZD1222 vaccination. The origin of this receptor is an adult in good health. The chain has TRBV7-2 and TRBJ2-5, with 11 bases fitting TRBD2. Written as DNA, the CDR3 is TGTGCCAGCAGCTTAAGGGGACTAGCGGTGCAAGAGACCCAGTACTTC. Translated, it gives CASSLRGLAVQETQYF. Supplemented by reference TRBV7-2 and TRBJ2-5, the full variable domain reads GAGVSQSPSNKVTEKGKDVELRCDPISGHTALYWYRQSLGQGLEFLIYFQGNSAPDKSGLPSDRFSAERTGGSVSTLTIQRTQQEDSAVYLCASSLRGLAVQETQYFGPGTRLLVL.